The 28 T cell receptor beta chains presented below share a single source sample, sequenced in a study of blood T cells in healthy people across ages. Through a sample-barcoded 5' primer and a J-beta primer mix, a second PCR was run for about 6 to 11 cycles. TCRdb re-derived calls from the 5' RACE reads in MiXCR, one entry per CDR3 protein. The repertoire holds approximately 700,000 distinct CDR3 sequences, with roughly 32% as singletons. Specimen: blood. The source of these receptors is a woman of 80 years or more in good health.

The V gene is TRBV5-1, the J gene TRBJ1-1; maybe TRBD1 (6 bases). V lost 4 bases, J lost 2 bases, and 15 bases lay in between. The CDR3 spans 15 residues. CDR1 and CDR2 from the germline V gene are SGHRS and YFSETQ. The CDR3 nucleotides read TGCGCCAGCAGCCCCCGGATCGGGGGCAACACTGAAGCTTTCTTT. This sequence encodes CASSPRIGGNTEAFF.

This clonotype was seen many times. V and J are TRBV29-1 and TRBJ1-2; D uncertain. The ends were cut back, 4 bases at V and 4 bases at J, with 16 bases in the middle. The CDR3 loop spans 14 amino acids. The germline gives CDR1 SQVTM, CDR2 ANQGSEA. CDR3 nucleotides: TGCAGCGTTGTGGGTCAGTCGTTCCCCTATGGCTACACCTTC. This sequence encodes CSVVGQSFPYGYTF.

This clonotype was counted at least ten times. J is TRBJ2-1 and V is TRBV20-1, with 9 bases matching TRBD2. From germline, CDR1 is DFQATT and CDR2 SNEGSKA (reference sequence). With V trimmed by 7 bases and J by 5 bases, 9 bases remained unmatched. The CDR3 consists of 14 residues. The CDR3 DNA sequence: TGCAGTGAGGGGAGCGGGGGGCAGAACAATGAGCAGTTCTTC. Its protein product is CSEGSGGQNNEQFF.

To note about this clonotype: A read error is possible here, since a much larger clone lies one base away. The chain joins TRBV5-1 to TRBJ1-1; unclear D gene. The length of the CDR3 is 15 residues. Germline values: CDR1 SGHRS, CDR2 YFSETQ. The CDR3 nucleotides are TGCGCCAGCAGCTTTACGGACGGAAGGAACGCTGAAGCTTTCTTT. Encoded protein: CASSFTDGRNAEAFF.

About this clonotype itself: This may come from a read error, since a much larger clone is one base off. The genes are TRBV6-1 and TRBJ2-5; D gene uncertain. Trimming cost V 5 bases and J 11 bases, with 24 bases left between them. CDR3 length equals 15 residues. Germline V CDR1 and CDR2: MNHNS, SASEGT. The CDR3 nucleotides are TGTGCCAGCAGTATTGAGTTGTTAGTAGGCAATGAGCAGTACTTC. Translation: CASSIELLVGNEQYF.

This clonotype was counted ten times or more. This chain links TRBV20-1 with TRBJ2-7; the D gene could be TRBD1 or TRBD2 (5 bases each). V was shortened by 3 bases and J by 4 bases, with 16 bases between the two germline ends. CDR3 length: 14 amino acids. Germline V CDR1 and CDR2: DFQATT, SNEGSKA (reference sequence). The CDR3 bases are TGCAGTGCTAGCCCAAGGCAGGGAGTATACGAGCAGTACTTC. Its translation: CSASPRQGVYEQYF.

This clonotype was observed a few times. The rearrangement joins TRBV20-1 to TRBJ1-4, with 7 bases that match TRBD1. CDR1 is DFQATT, CDR2 SNEGSKA, per germline (reference sequence). This CDR3 is 14 amino acids long. Germline trimming cut 1 base from V and 4 bases from J; bases unmatched to any gene: 3. The CDR3: CSARAGQLNEKLFF. Here the CDR3 DNA reads TGCAGTGCTAGAGCGGGACAGCTTAATGAAAAACTGTTTTTT.

V usage is TRBV10-2 and J usage is TRBJ2-5; a possible D gene is TRBD2 (6 bases). The end of the DNA fits TRBJ2-7 better, so the J call may be wrong. Germline assignment: CDR1 WSHSY and CDR2 SAAADI. This CDR3 comprises 14 residues. Here the CDR3 reads CASTRRGPPYEQYF. The CDR3 nucleotides are TGCGCCAGCACGAGGAGGGGTCCCCCATACGAGCAGTACTTC.

This clonotype was counted a few times. The chain carries TRBV28 and TRBJ2-6, with 7 bases lining up with TRBD1. Germline trimming cut 1 base from V and 1 base from J; bases unmatched to any gene: 7. The germline V gene encodes CDR1 MDHEN and CDR2 SYDVKM. This CDR3 has 18 residues. The CDR3 spells CASSLLAGGMSGANVLTF. The CDR3 coding sequence is TGTGCCAGCAGTTTATTGGCAGGGGGTATGTCTGGGGCCAACGTCCTGACTTTC.

Regarding this clonotype: One base away lies a much larger clone, so this may be a sequencing read error. The chain joins TRBV29-1 to TRBJ2-5; perhaps D is TRBD1 or TRBD2 (7 bases each). Trimming left V 5 bases short and J 11 bases short, with 30 bases between. Per the germline V gene, CDR1 is SQVTM and CDR2 is ANQGSEA. This CDR3 contains 16 residues. CDR3 residues: CSVQGGGQGSYNEQYF. The CDR3 region has the DNA TGCAGCGTTCAGGGGGGGGGGCAAGGCTCCTACAATGAGCAGTACTTC.

The table lists this clonotype with many counts. The V call is TRBV9, the J call TRBJ2-3; TRBD1 matches 12 bases. Germline loops: CDR1 SGDLS, CDR2 YYNGEE. The CDR3 runs 17 residues. With V trimmed by 2 bases and J by 5 bases, 9 bases remained unmatched. CDR3 nucleotide sequence: TGTGCCAGCAGCGTGAGGGGGACAGGGGGCAGACTAGATACGCAGTATTTT. It translates to CASSVRGTGGRLDTQYF.

Concerning this clonotype itself: This may come from a read error, since a much larger clone is one base off. This rearrangement joins TRBV4-3 to TRBJ2-5; D may correspond to TRBD1 or TRBD2 (5 bases each). Judging by the DNA end, TRBJ2-7 fits better; the J call may be wrong. CDR1 is LGHNA and CDR2 is YSLEER in the germline V gene. The CDR3 length is 13 residues. For the CDR3, the DNA is TGCGCCAGCAGCCTCGAGGGGCGCGACGAGCAGTACTTC. Translated: CASSLEGRDEQYF.

This clonotype was counted a few times. The chain joins TRBV20-1 to TRBJ2-6; D possibly corresponds to TRBD2 (5 bases). This CDR3 contains 17 residues. Trimming stripped 2 bases from V and 0 bases from J, with 14 bases between. CDR1 is DFQATT, CDR2 SNEGSKA, per germline (reference sequence). The CDR3 is CSARPPGGASGANVLTF. In nucleotides, the CDR3 is TGCAGTGCTAGACCTCCTGGAGGAGCCTCTGGGGCCAACGTCCTGACTTTC.

The chain combines TRBV2 with TRBJ1-3; unclear D gene. The length of the CDR3 is 13 residues. Per germline, CDR1 SNHLY and CDR2 FYNNEI. The germline V and J ends were trimmed by 10 bases and 1 base, with 11 bases remaining between them. Here the CDR3 reads CATNENSGNTIYF. The CDR3 nucleotides read TGTGCCACGAACGAAAATTCTGGAAACACCATATATTTT. Full variable domain (missing parts from reference TRBV2 and TRBJ1-3): EPEVTQTPSHQVTQMGQEVILRCVPISNHLYFYWYRQILGQKVEFLVSFYNNEISEKSEIFDDQFSVERPDGSNFTLKIRSTKLEDSAMYFCATNENSGNTIYFGEGSWLTVV.

This clonotype has ten or more counts. This rearrangement joins TRBV5-1 to TRBJ2-1, with a possible D match to TRBD1 (5 bases). Germline V CDR1 and CDR2: SGHRS, YFSETQ. This CDR3 comprises 15 residues. Trimming stripped 4 bases from V and 2 bases from J, with 13 bases between. CDR3: CASSQARAPYNEQFF. The CDR3 coding sequence is TGCGCCAGCAGCCAGGCCAGGGCCCCCTACAATGAGCAGTTCTTC.

V usage is TRBV7-2 and J usage is TRBJ1-1, with D unresolved. Germline V gives CDR1 SGHTA, CDR2 FQGNSA. The CDR3 spans 13 residues. The V and J ends lost 5 bases and 5 bases respectively, with 12 bases between them. The CDR3 nucleotides read TGTGCCAGCAGCCCCAACGGGCTAACTGAAGCTTTCTTT. As protein: CASSPNGLTEAFF. The full variable domain, rest sourced from reference TRBV7-2 and TRBJ1-1, is GAGVSQSPSNKVTEKGKDVELRCDPISGHTALYWYRQSLGQGLEFLIYFQGNSAPDKSGLPSDRFSAERTGGSVSTLTIQRTQQEDSAVYLCASSPNGLTEAFFGQGTRLTVV.

This chain connects TRBV27 to TRBJ1-4; 9 bases map to TRBD1. The CDR3 covers 17 residues. In germline, CDR1 is MNHEY, CDR2 SMNVEV (reference sequence). The V gene end was trimmed by 7 bases and the J gene end by 8 bases; junction bases not matched to a gene: 17. CDR3 residues: CASTYLLGTGRHEKLFF. CDR3 sequence (DNA): TGTGCCAGCACCTACCTATTGGGGACAGGGCGCCACGAAAAACTGTTTTTT.

V is TRBV27 and J is TRBJ1-2; D is possibly TRBD1 (6 bases). From germline, CDR1 is MNHEY and CDR2 SMNVEV (reference sequence). The V end lost 2 bases, the J end lost 8 bases, and 18 bases lay between the germline ends. This CDR3 has 15 residues. As DNA, the CDR3 is TGTGCCAGCAGTTTAATAGCCGCAGGGGTCACCGGCTACACCTTC. This translates into CASSLIAAGVTGYTF.

This clonotype has ten or more counts. This chain connects TRBV11-1 to TRBJ2-7, with 8 bases fitting TRBD1. The CDR3 extends over 13 amino acids. The V and J ends lost 4 bases and 5 bases, in that order; junction bases with no gene match: 4. Germline-derived CDR1 and CDR2 are SGHAT and FQDESV (reference sequence). The CDR3 loop is CASSSDRAHEQYF. As DNA, the CDR3 is TGTGCCAGCAGCTCGGACAGGGCCCACGAGCAGTACTTC.

The table lists this clonotype with a few counts. The chain combines TRBV7-8 with TRBJ1-1; no definite D call. V was cut by 3 bases and J by 1 base, with 9 bases left in between. CDR1 and CDR2 from the germline V gene are SGHVS and FQNEAQ. The CDR3 spans 14 residues. The CDR3 protein is CASSFDTGNTEAFF. The CDR3 nucleotides read TGTGCCAGCAGCTTTGACACGGGGAACACTGAAGCTTTCTTT.

The rearrangement links TRBV9 to TRBJ2-7, with 13 bases aligning to TRBD2. Germline CDR1 is SGDLS and CDR2 is YYNGEE. V lost 4 bases to trimming and J lost 5 bases; unmatched junction nucleotides: 6. This CDR3 region has 15 residues. The CDR3 region has the DNA TGTGCCAGCAGCCCATCCGGGACTAGCGGGAACGAGCAGTACTTC. It codes for CASSPSGTSGNEQYF. Filled out from reference TRBV9 and TRBJ2-7, the complete variable domain reads DSGVTQTPKHLITATGQRVTLRCSPRSGDLSVYWYQQSLDQGLQFLIQYYNGEERAKGNILERFSAQQFPDLHSELNLSSLELGDSALYFCASSPSGTSGNEQYFGPGTRLTVT.

This clonotype was recorded at least ten times. This chain joins TRBV20-1 and TRBJ2-3; 8 bases are shared with TRBD2. The germline V gene has CDR1 DFQATT and CDR2 SNEGSKA (reference sequence). Trimming took 3 bases from V and 0 from J; bases not matched to a gene: 5. CDR3 length: 15 amino acids. The CDR3 loop reads CSASRGGFSTDTQYF. Here the CDR3 DNA reads TGCAGTGCTAGCCGGGGGGGCTTCAGCACAGATACGCAGTATTTT.

As to this clonotype: This may come from a read error, since a much larger clone is one base off. The chain links TRBV10-3 to TRBJ1-5, with 9 bases matching TRBD1. V dropped 10 bases and J dropped 7; count of bases not matched to a gene: 11. The CDR3 has 14 amino acids. Germline CDR1 ENHRY, CDR2 SYGVKD. CDR3 sequence reads: CATSEQGAWQPQHF. In DNA, the CDR3 is TGTGCCACCAGCGAACAGGGGGCTTGGCAGCCCCAGCATTTT.

This clonotype was observed many times. This chain uses TRBV6-1 with TRBJ2-7; D gene unclear. V was cut by 0 bases and J by 3 bases, with 9 bases left in between. The CDR3 runs 14 residues. Germline V gene sequence: CDR1 MNHNS, CDR2 SASEGT. CDR3 bases: TGTGCCAGCAGTGAAGCGTGGGCTCTCTACGAGCAGTACTTC. It specifies CASSEAWALYEQYF.

Points on this clonotype: A much larger clone is a single base away; this may be a read error. This chain links TRBV20-1 with TRBJ2-7; 13 positions match TRBD2. The CDR3 has 16 amino acids. V dropped 8 bases and J dropped 7; count of bases not matched to a gene: 17. Per the germline V gene, CDR1 is DFQATT and CDR2 is SNEGSKA (reference sequence). The CDR3 DNA is TGCAGTTGCCTTTTCATTACTAGCGGGGGGGCAAATGAGCAGTACTTC. It yields the protein CSCLFITSGGANEQYF.

In this sample, this clonotype turned up a few times. Since a much larger clone is just one base distant, this may be a read error. The CDR3 loop reads CAISESDTQYF. The CDR3 nucleotides are TGTGCCATCAGTGAAAGCGATACGCAGTATTTT. This rearrangement joins TRBV10-3 to TRBJ2-3, with D unclear. The CDR3 is made up of 11 amino acids. The germline CDR1 and CDR2 sequences are ENHRY and SYGVKD. V lost 3 bases to trimming and J lost 6 bases, with 4 bases between them.

This clonotype has a handful of counts. The rearrangement joins TRBV5-6 to TRBJ2-7, with TRBD1 matching over 8 bases. Trimming at V came to 0 bases and at J to 2 bases, leaving 4 bases not matched to a gene. Germline lookup yields CDR1 SGHDT and CDR2 YYEEEE. There are 15 residues in the CDR3. The CDR3 is CASSLGDRRTYEQYF. CDR3 DNA: TGTGCCAGCAGCTTGGGGGACAGGAGGACCTACGAGCAGTACTTC.

This clonotype has at least ten counts. This chain uses TRBV7-2 with TRBJ2-5; TRBD1 might be the D (6 bases). The CDR3 contains 14 residues. Germline V gene lookup returns CDR1 SGHTA and CDR2 FQGNSA. Trimming removed 5 bases from V and 2 bases from J, with 12 bases in between. CDR3 residues: CASSLTGNQETQYF. CDR3 nucleotide sequence: TGTGCCAGCAGCCTGACAGGAAATCAAGAGACCCAGTACTTC.